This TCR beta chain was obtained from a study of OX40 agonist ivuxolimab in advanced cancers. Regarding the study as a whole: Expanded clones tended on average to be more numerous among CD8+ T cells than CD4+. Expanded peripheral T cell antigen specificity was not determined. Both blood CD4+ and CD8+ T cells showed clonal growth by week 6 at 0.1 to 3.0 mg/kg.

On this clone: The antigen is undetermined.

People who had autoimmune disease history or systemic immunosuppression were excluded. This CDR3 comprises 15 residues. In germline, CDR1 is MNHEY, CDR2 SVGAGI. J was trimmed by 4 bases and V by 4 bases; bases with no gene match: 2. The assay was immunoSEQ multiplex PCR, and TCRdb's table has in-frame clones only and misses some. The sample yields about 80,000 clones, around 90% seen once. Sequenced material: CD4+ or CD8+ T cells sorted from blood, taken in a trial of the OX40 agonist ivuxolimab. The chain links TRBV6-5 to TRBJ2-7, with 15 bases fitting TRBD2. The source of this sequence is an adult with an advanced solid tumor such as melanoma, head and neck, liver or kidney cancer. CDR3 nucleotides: TGTGCCAGCAGTTCGGGACTAGCGGGGGGATACGAGCAGTACTTC. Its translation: CASSSGLAGGYEQYF.